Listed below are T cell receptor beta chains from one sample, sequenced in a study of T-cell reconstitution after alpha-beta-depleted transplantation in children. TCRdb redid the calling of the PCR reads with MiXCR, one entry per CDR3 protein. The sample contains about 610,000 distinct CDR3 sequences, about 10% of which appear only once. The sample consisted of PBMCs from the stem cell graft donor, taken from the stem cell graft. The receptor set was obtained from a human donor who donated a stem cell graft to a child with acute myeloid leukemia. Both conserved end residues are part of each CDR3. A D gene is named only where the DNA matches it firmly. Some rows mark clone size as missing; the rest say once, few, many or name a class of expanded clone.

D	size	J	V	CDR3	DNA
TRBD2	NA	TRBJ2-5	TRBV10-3	CAISEGGAGGVEETQYF	TGTGCCATCAGTGAGGGCGGCGCGGGAGGGGTGGAAGAGACCCAGTACTTC
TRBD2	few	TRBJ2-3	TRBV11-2	CASSSWAGGRITSTDTQYF	TGTGCCAGCAGCTCCTGGGCGGGAGGGCGGATTACTAGCACAGATACGCAGTATTTT
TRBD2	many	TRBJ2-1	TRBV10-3	CAISESVRAGGYNEQFF	TGTGCCATCAGTGAGTCCGTCAGAGCGGGAGGGTACAATGAGCAGTTCTTC
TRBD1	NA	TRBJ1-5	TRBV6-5	CASSGQGLVGQPQHF	TGTGCCAGCAGCGGACAGGGCCTTGTTGGCCAGCCCCAGCATTTT
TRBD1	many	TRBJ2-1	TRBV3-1	CASSPGQGARDEQFF	TGTGCCAGCAGCCCAGGACAGGGGGCCAGGGATGAGCAGTTCTTC
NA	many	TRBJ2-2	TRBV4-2	CASSQARASNTGELFF	TGTGCCAGCAGCCAAGCGCGGGCTTCCAACACCGGGGAGCTGTTTTTT
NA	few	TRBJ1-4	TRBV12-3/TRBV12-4	CASSPSRDSNEKLFF	TGTGCCAGCAGTCCCAGCAGGGATAGTAATGAAAAACTGTTTTTT
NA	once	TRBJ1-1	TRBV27	CASSLLGNRRTEAFF	TGTGCCAGCAGTTTACTTGGGAACAGACGGACTGAAGCTTTCTTT
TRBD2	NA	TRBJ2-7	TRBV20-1	CSAYRGGQGEQYF	TGCAGTGCATATCGCGGGGGTCAAGGCGAGCAGTACTTC
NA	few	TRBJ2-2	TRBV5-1	CASSLTWGDAGELFF	TGCGCCAGCAGCTTGACCTGGGGGGACGCCGGGGAGCTGTTTTTT
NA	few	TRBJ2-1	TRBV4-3	CASSQDLWDKQFF	TGCGCCAGCAGCCAAGATTTATGGGATAAACAGTTCTTC
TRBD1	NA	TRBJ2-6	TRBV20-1	CSAIRGLGANVLTF	TGCAGTGCTATCAGGGGGCTAGGGGCCAACGTCCTGACTTTC
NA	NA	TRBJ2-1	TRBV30	CAWSVLLGENNEQFF	TGTGCCTGGAGTGTACTACTGGGAGAAAACAATGAGCAGTTCTTC